The 13 T cell receptor beta chains given below trace back to one sample, sequenced in a study of blood T cell repertoires in COVID-19. Repertoires were generated with immunoSEQ multiplex PCR, while TCRdb's copy carries only in-frame clones and drops some. The sample consists of tens of thousands of clones, 80% to 85% of them appearing once. Sequenced: peripheral blood. These receptors all stem from a man aged 50 to 60 with acute or convalescent COVID-19.

The V gene is TRBV5-1, the J gene TRBJ2-5, with a possible D match to TRBD1 (6 bases). V was trimmed by 3 bases and J by 2 bases, leaving 11 bases between them. Germline V gives CDR1 SGHRS, CDR2 YFSETQ. The CDR3 has 14 residues. This CDR3 reads CASSSQGSQETQYF. The CDR3, as DNA: TGCGCCAGCAGCTCACAGGGATCGCAAGAGACCCAGTACTTC.

The V call is TRBV7-2, the J call TRBJ1-3; no firm D call. Trimming left V 0 bases short and J 0 bases short, with 9 bases between. The germline gives CDR1 SGHTA, CDR2 FQGNSA. The CDR3 totals 16 residues. The CDR3 spells CASSLAQALSGNTIYF. DNA of the CDR3: TGTGCCAGCAGCTTAGCGCAGGCCCTCTCTGGAAACACCATATATTTT.

This chain uses TRBV18 with TRBJ2-3; 7 bases fit TRBD2. The length of the CDR3 is 14 residues. Trimming removed 3 bases from V and 0 bases from J; junction bases left unmatched: 0. Germline CDR1 is KGHSH and CDR2 is LQKENI. CDR3 sequence reads: CASSPSGSTDTQYF. The CDR3 DNA sequence: TGTGCCAGCTCACCTAGCGGGAGCACAGATACGCAGTATTTT.

The chain carries TRBV27 and TRBJ2-4; 16 bases match TRBD2. The CDR3 contains 20 residues. After removal of 6 bases from V and 0 bases from J, the junction contained 11 bases not matched to a gene. The germline V gene has CDR1 MNHEY and CDR2 SMNVEV (reference sequence). The CDR3 bases are TGTGCCAGCAGCCCCTTCGGGACTAGCGGGGGGGACGGAGCCAAAAACATTCAGTACTTC. Protein sequence: CASSPFGTSGGDGAKNIQYF.

The chain uses TRBV11-3 and TRBJ2-7; possibly TRBD2 for D (6 bases). The V end was cut by 3 bases, the J end by 4 bases, with 10 bases between. Germline-derived CDR1 and CDR2 are SGHNT and YENEEA. The CDR3 spans 13 residues. The CDR3 here is CASSLEGSYEQYF. The CDR3 DNA follows: TGTGCCAGCAGCTTGGAGGGGTCTTACGAGCAGTACTTC.

This clone has only a few counts. The chain recombines TRBV5-1 with TRBJ2-7; 14 nucleotides match TRBD2. This CDR3 region has 14 residues. After removal of 4 bases from V and 12 bases from J, the junction contained 9 bases not matched to a gene. Germline V gene lookup returns CDR1 SGHRS and CDR2 YFSETQ. CDR3 sequence: CASSPGLAGGQGYF. CDR3 nucleotide sequence: TGCGCCAGCAGCCCCGGACTAGCGGGGGGACAGGGGTACTTC.

The chain combines TRBV4-3 with TRBJ1-2; 8 positions agree with TRBD1. V lost 4 bases, J lost 4 bases, and 8 bases stayed unmatched. Germline loops: CDR1 LGHNA, CDR2 YSLEER. CDR3 size: 15 residues. The CDR3 reads CASSRGVGQVYGYTF. The CDR3 DNA sequence: TGCGCCAGCAGCCGAGGGGTGGGACAGGTCTATGGCTACACCTTC.

This clone was counted only a few times. This chain uses TRBV2 with TRBJ2-5, with D maybe TRBD1 (6 bases). V shed 7 bases and J shed 5 bases, with 20 bases lying between them. Germline values: CDR1 SNHLY, CDR2 FYNNEI. This CDR3 contains 15 residues. DNA for the CDR3: TGTGCCAGCACCAGGGGAACAGGGCATGAGGAGACCCAGTACTTC. The encoded protein is CASTRGTGHEETQYF.

This chain connects TRBV28 to TRBJ1-2; 9 bases are a match to TRBD1. With 4 bases clipped from V and 2 bases from J, the junction kept 5 bases outside the gene matches. This CDR3 is 15 amino acids long. The germline V gene has CDR1 MDHEN and CDR2 SYDVKM. The CDR3 sequence: CASSSGQGYNYGYTF. Here the CDR3 DNA reads TGTGCCAGCAGTTCCGGACAGGGGTACAACTATGGCTACACCTTC.

J is TRBJ2-7 and V is TRBV6-2 or TRBV6-3, with TRBD1 identical over 7 bases. With 0 bases clipped from V and 2 bases from J, the junction kept 13 bases outside the gene matches. This CDR3 comprises 18 residues. Germline V gene data show CDR1 as MNHEY and CDR2 as SVGEGT. CDR3: CASSYSIIIGTAPYEQYF. The CDR3 DNA follows: TGTGCCAGCAGTTACTCGATAATTATAGGGACAGCCCCCTACGAGCAGTACTTC.

The chain uses TRBV24-1 and TRBJ2-1; 10 bases fit TRBD2. The CDR3 has 18 residues. V lost 3 bases to trimming and J lost 3 bases; unmatched junction nucleotides: 10. Germline V gene lookup returns CDR1 KGHDR and CDR2 SFDVKD. The CDR3 is CATSDGGSGGPNYNEQFF. The CDR3 region has the DNA TGTGCCACCAGTGATGGGGGTAGCGGGGGGCCGAACTACAATGAGCAGTTCTTC.

This clone was counted a single time. J is TRBJ1-5 and V is TRBV19; D ambiguous. This CDR3 has 12 amino acids. Per germline, CDR1 LNHDA and CDR2 SQIVND (reference sequence). The ends were cut back, 3 bases at V and 6 bases at J, with 6 bases in the middle. For the CDR3, the DNA is TGTGCCAGTAGTATCCCCGGTCAGCCCCAGCATTTT. Translated, it gives CASSIPGQPQHF.

This clone was recorded once. In DNA form, the CDR3 reads TGTGCCAGCAGCTTCCAGGGGCCCCAGGCCCAGTTCTTC. This codes for CASSFQGPQAQFF. The chain uses TRBV7-2 and TRBJ2-1; TRBD1 might be the D (6 bases). The CDR3 spans 13 residues. Germline V gives CDR1 SGHTA, CDR2 FQGNSA. The V gene lost 3 bases and the J gene lost 13 bases, with 16 bases spanning the gap.